The 18 T cell receptor beta chains below come from one sample, sequenced in a study of cytomegalovirus exposure and HLA in healthy donors. 60 Vbeta and 13 Jbeta primers were used in PCR. The method was immunoSEQ multiplex PCR; TCRdb's version includes in-frame clones alone and lacks a portion of them. The sample has around 260,000 clones, roughly 80% seen once. The sequencing input was PBMCs. All receptors come from a girl aged 2 to 9 in good health and CMV-seronegative.

The chain has TRBV6-6 and TRBJ2-1; maybe TRBD1 (6 bases). The CDR3 covers 14 residues. Trimming pared 6 bases from V and 3 bases from J, leaving 12 bases between. The germline CDR1 and CDR2 sequences are MNHNY and SVGAGI (reference sequence). CDR3 DNA: TGTGCCAGCAGCCAACGACAGGACTACAATGAGCAGTTCTTC. This encodes CASSQRQDYNEQFF.

This clone was recorded once. The gene calls are TRBV10-3 and TRBJ2-3; TRBD2 aligns across 11 bases. Germline V gene lookup returns CDR1 ENHRY and CDR2 SYGVKD. V lost 4 bases and J lost 0; bases outside the gene matches: 3. The CDR3 totals 16 residues. Here the CDR3 DNA reads TGTGCCATCAGTGTGGGACTAGCGGATAGCACAGATACGCAGTATTTT. Its translation is CAISVGLADSTDTQYF.

This clone came up a few times. The chain has TRBV27 and TRBJ1-1; 7 positions agree with TRBD1. Germline lookup yields CDR1 MNHEY and CDR2 SMNVEV (reference sequence). The CDR3 runs 14 residues. The junction had 5 bases not matched to a gene; V was cut back by 6 bases and J by 1 base. CDR3 residues: CASRTRQGNTEAFF. CDR3 nucleotides: TGTGCCAGCAGAACCCGACAGGGGAACACTGAAGCTTTCTTT.

The rearrangement joins TRBV7-4 to TRBJ2-3; D uncertain. The CDR3 covers 16 residues. CDR1 and CDR2 from the germline V gene are SGHVT and SQSDAQ. V lost 1 base to trimming and J lost 11 bases, with 22 bases between them. The CDR3 is CASSLGPYPLVYGQYF. CDR3 DNA sequence: TGTGCCAGCAGCTTAGGTCCGTACCCTCTTGTCTATGGGCAGTATTTT.

This clone was detected once. The rearrangement uses TRBV28 and TRBJ1-6; 7 positions agree with TRBD1. J lost 4 bases, V lost 7 bases, and 10 bases had no gene match. Germline CDR1 MDHEN, CDR2 SYDVKM. CDR3 size: 16 residues. The CDR3: CASIQFGTEYNSPLHF. The CDR3 DNA sequence: TGTGCCAGCATCCAATTCGGGACAGAATATAATTCACCCCTCCACTTT.

The chain links TRBV18 to TRBJ2-3, with D perhaps TRBD2 (6 bases). CDR3 size: 15 residues. Germline CDR1 and CDR2: KGHSH and LQKENI. V was cut by 3 bases and J by 6 bases, with 16 bases left in between. In DNA, the CDR3 is TGTGCCAGCTCACCTTCCGGAGGCGGGGCGGATACGCAGTATTTT. Translation: CASSPSGGGADTQYF. The complete variable domain, with remaining parts taken from reference TRBV18 and TRBJ2-3, reads NAGVMQNPRHLVRRRGQEARLRCSPMKGHSHVYWYRQLPEEGLKFMVYLQKENIIDESGMPKERFSAEFPKEGPSILRIQQVVRGDSAAYFCASSPSGGGADTQYFGPGTRLTVL.

V and J are TRBV4-2 and TRBJ1-1; TRBD1 might be the D (5 bases). V was cut by 3 bases and J by 1 base, with 12 bases left in between. CDR1 is LGHNA, CDR2 YNFKEQ, per germline. CDR3 length: 15 amino acids. The CDR3, as DNA: TGTGCCAGCAGCCATTGGGGGGTAGAGAACACTGAAGCTTTCTTT. This codes for CASSHWGVENTEAFF.

V gene TRBV6-4 combines with J gene TRBJ2-7; no reliable D call. The CDR3 sequence is 15 residues long. Germline V gene sequence: CDR1 MRHNA, CDR2 SNTAGT. V gave up 2 bases and J gave up 0 bases, with 11 bases separating them. CDR3 protein: CASSDGEDFSYEQYF. CDR3 DNA: TGTGCCAGCAGTGACGGAGAAGACTTCTCCTACGAGCAGTACTTC.

The chain employs TRBV11-2 and TRBJ2-7; the match to TRBD1 covers 8 bases. The CDR3 has 15 amino acids. CDR1 is SGHAT and CDR2 is FQNNGV in the germline V gene. V gave up 3 bases and J gave up 2 bases; unmatched junction bases: 6. The CDR3 reads CASSFGQGSPYEQYF. In DNA form, the CDR3 reads TGTGCCAGCAGCTTCGGACAGGGTAGCCCCTACGAGCAGTACTTC. The full variable domain, rest sourced from reference TRBV11-2 and TRBJ2-7, is EAGVAQSPRYKIIEKRQSVAFWCNPISGHATLYWYQQILGQGPKLLIQFQNNGVVDDSQLPKDRFSAERLKGVDSTLKIQPAKLEDSAVYLCASSFGQGSPYEQYFGPGTRLTVT.

The V call is TRBV4-1, the J call TRBJ2-5; maybe TRBD1 (6 bases). The ends were cut back, 4 bases at V and 5 bases at J, with 17 bases in the middle. The CDR3 has 15 residues. Germline CDR1 MGHRA, CDR2 YSYEKL. The CDR3: CASSRTGTTGETQYF. CDR3 coding DNA: TGCGCCAGCAGCCGAACCGGGACAACCGGCGAGACCCAGTACTTC.

This chain joins TRBV6-1 and TRBJ1-2, with a weak D call TRBD1 (5 bases). CDR3 length: 14 residues. V gave up 0 bases and J gave up 9 bases, with 14 bases separating them. In germline, CDR1 is MNHNS, CDR2 SASEGT. CDR3 sequence reads: CASSEAVGAGSYTF. DNA of the CDR3: TGTGCCAGCAGTGAAGCGGTTGGGGCAGGAAGCTACACCTTC.

The chain employs TRBV4-1 and TRBJ1-5; D remains unclear. The germline V and J ends were trimmed by 1 base and 0 bases, with 10 bases remaining between them. Germline CDR1 reads MGHRA; CDR2 reads YSYEKL. This CDR3 is built from 16 residues. As DNA, the CDR3 is TGCGCCAGCAGCCAAGTAGGCGGGTATAGCAATCAGCCCCAGCATTTT. Residues: CASSQVGGYSNQPQHF.

This clone has a handful of counts. This sequence joins TRBV5-1 and TRBJ2-3, with 9 nucleotides matching TRBD2. Germline trimming cut 3 bases from V and 1 base from J; bases unmatched to any gene: 3. The CDR3 contains 15 residues. Germline values: CDR1 SGHRS, CDR2 YFSETQ. The CDR3: CASSSEREGTDTQYF. DNA of the CDR3: TGCGCCAGCAGCTCAGAGCGGGAGGGCACAGATACGCAGTATTTT.

The chain combines TRBV28 with TRBJ1-5, with TRBD1 matching over 8 bases. The germline gives CDR1 MDHEN, CDR2 SYDVKM. The CDR3 covers 15 residues. V was clipped by 3 bases and J by 5 bases; unmatched bases: 6. CDR3 loop: CASSLTGALDQPQHF. In DNA, the CDR3 is TGTGCCAGCAGTTTGACAGGGGCCCTCGATCAGCCCCAGCATTTT.

The chain is built from TRBV6-5 and TRBJ2-5; weak D call: TRBD1 (6 bases). Germline lookup yields CDR1 MNHEY and CDR2 SVGAGI. Trimming took off 6 bases at V and 1 base at J, with 15 bases between the two ends. The CDR3 is made up of 15 amino acids. This CDR3 is CASSPTTGLQETQYF. The CDR3 nucleotides are TGTGCCAGCAGCCCGACAACAGGGCTCCAAGAGACCCAGTACTTC.

The chain is built from TRBV6-5 and TRBJ2-2, with D unclear. Germline V CDR1 and CDR2: MNHEY, SVGAGI. This CDR3 region has 12 residues. The V and J ends lost 6 bases and 7 bases respectively, with 9 bases between them. CDR3 in amino acids: CASRRSFGELFF. The CDR3 DNA follows: TGTGCCAGCAGACGGAGTTTCGGGGAGCTGTTTTTT.

This clone was seen a single time. V and J are TRBV2 and TRBJ2-2; possibly TRBD1 for D (6 bases). CDR3 length equals 14 residues. Trimming shortened V by 6 bases and J by 2 bases, and 10 bases separated the two germline ends. CDR1 and CDR2 (germline): SNHLY, FYNNEI. The CDR3 DNA reads TGTGCCAGCAGGAGGACAGAAAACACCGGGGAGCTGTTTTTT. Amino acid sequence: CASRRTENTGELFF.

V is TRBV27 and J is TRBJ1-2; tentative D call: TRBD1 (5 bases). The CDR3 totals 11 residues. V lost 9 bases and J lost 6, with 11 bases in between. Germline V gene lookup returns CDR1 MNHEY and CDR2 SMNVEV (reference sequence). The CDR3 DNA follows: TGTGCCAGTAAAGGGGTCCATGGCTACACCTTC. Its translation: CASKGVHGYTF.